These T cell receptor beta chains were read from a single sample in a study of blood T cells in healthy people across ages. TCRdb used MiXCR to reprocess the 5' RACE reads, holding one entry per CDR3 protein. The profile shows 1.5 million to 2 million distinct CDR3 sequences, almost 35% of them singletons. The sample taken for sequencing was blood. All receptors derive from a woman aged 25 to 39 in good health. CDR3s include the opening cysteine and the closing phenylalanine or tryptophan. A D gene is named only where the DNA matches it firmly. Some rows mark clone size as missing; the rest say once, few, many or name a class of expanded clone.

clone_size	d_call	v_call	j_call	cdr3_aa	cdr3_nt
-	TRBD1	TRBV10-3	TRBJ2-3	CAISQGGATDTQYF	TGTGCCATCAGTCAAGGGGGCGCGACAGATACGCAGTATTTT
-	TRBD2	TRBV20-1	TRBJ2-7	CSARDKRAGGPLTYEQYF	TGCAGTGCTAGAGATAAAAGGGCGGGGGGGCCCCTGACCTACGAGCAGTACTTC
-	-	TRBV2	TRBJ2-1	CASSEGSYNVQFF	TGTGCCAGCAGTGAAGGGTCCTACAATGTGCAGTTCTTC
-	-	TRBV5-1	TRBJ2-3	CASKRTHGGFTDTQYF	TGCGCCAGCAAAAGGACCCACGGCGGGTTCACAGATACGCAGTATTTT
-	-	TRBV5-7	TRBJ2-3	CASDDTQYF	TGTGCCAGTGACGATACGCAGTATTTT
-	-	TRBV7-9	TRBJ1-2	CASSEAQDGGYTF	TGTGCCAGCAGCGAAGCCCAGGACGGTGGCTACACCTTC
few	-	TRBV6-1	TRBJ1-5	CASSEQGRLGGQPQHF	TGTGCCAGCAGTGAACAGGGCCGTCTGGGAGGACAGCCCCAGCATTTT
-	TRBD1	TRBV25-1	TRBJ1-2	CASGRTGAFYGHTF	TGTGCCAGCGGGAGGACAGGCGCCTTCTATGGCCACACCTTC
many	-	TRBV20-1	TRBJ2-7	CSAVTASYEQYF	TGCAGTGCCGTGACAGCCAGCTACGAGCAGTACTTC
-	-	TRBV27	TRBJ1-5	CASKQVAFSNQPQHF	TGTGCCAGCAAACAGGTAGCGTTTAGCAATCAGCCCCAGCATTTT
-	-	TRBV18	TRBJ2-3	CASSPGGRPSDTQYF	TGTGCCAGCTCTCCTGGGGGACGCCCGTCAGATACGCAGTATTTT
few	-	TRBV7-9	TRBJ1-1	CASSLRQGQAEAFF	TGTGCCAGCAGCTTACGGCAGGGTCAAGCTGAAGCTTTCTTT
few	-	TRBV6-6	TRBJ1-5	CASSYAGSAQPQHF	TGTGCCAGCAGTTACGCAGGGTCGGCCCAGCCCCAGCATTTT
-	-	TRBV20-1	TRBJ2-5	CSAPRGAAQETQYF	TGCAGTGCTCCCCGTGGGGCGGCCCAAGAGACCCAGTACTTC
-	TRBD2	TRBV7-9	TRBJ2-7	CASSLDLRLAGGYSYEQYF	TGTGCCAGCAGCTTAGATCTCCGGCTAGCGGGAGGCTACTCCTACGAGCAGTACTTC
-	TRBD2	TRBV6-2/TRBV6-3	TRBJ2-7	CASRSPGLAGFYEQYF	TGTGCCAGCAGATCTCCGGGACTAGCGGGCTTCTACGAGCAGTACTTC
-	TRBD2	TRBV10-3	TRBJ2-1	CAISDQTSGNNEQFF	TGTGCCATCAGTGACCAGACTAGCGGAAACAATGAGCAGTTCTTC
-	-	TRBV7-2	TRBJ2-7	CASSRSGTPYEQYF	TGTGCCAGCAGCCGATCGGGGACCCCCTACGAGCAGTACTTC
-	TRBD1	TRBV4-1	TRBJ1-1	CASSKTRGRLFTEAFF	TGCGCCAGCAGCAAAACCAGGGGGCGGCTGTTCACTGAAGCTTTCTTT
many	-	TRBV20-1	TRBJ2-7	CSARDLEGGPLGYEQYF	TGCAGTGCTAGAGATCTGGAGGGGGGGCCGCTGGGCTACGAGCAGTACTTC
few	TRBD2	TRBV28	TRBJ2-5	CASEGAGRGTQYF	TGTGCCAGCGAAGGAGCGGGGAGGGGGACCCAGTACTTC
-	TRBD2	TRBV12-3/TRBV12-4	TRBJ2-1	CASSPGRSYEQFF	TGTGCCAGCAGCCCCGGGAGGTCCTATGAGCAGTTCTTC
few	-	TRBV30	TRBJ1-2	CAWVRGDYGYTF	TGTGCCTGGGTCCGGGGTGACTATGGCTACACCTTC
many	-	TRBV12-3/TRBV12-4	TRBJ2-3	CASSLSGQGTDTQYF	TGTGCCAGCAGTTTATCTGGGCAGGGTACAGATACGCAGTATTTT
many	-	TRBV18	TRBJ2-7	CASSPNSYEQYF	TGTGCCAGCAGCCCGAACTCCTACGAGCAGTACTTC
-	-	TRBV24-1	TRBJ2-3	CATGLGTDTQYF	TGTGCCACAGGACTGGGGACAGATACGCAGTATTTT
-	-	TRBV18	TRBJ2-7	CASSDRTNMGQYEQYF	TGTGCCAGCTCAGACAGGACCAACATGGGGCAATACGAGCAGTACTTC
-	TRBD1	TRBV5-1	TRBJ1-1	CASRGQGDEAFF	TGCGCCAGCCGGGGACAGGGGGATGAAGCTTTCTTT
-	TRBD2	TRBV29-1	TRBJ2-7	CSVTGLAGRAYNEQYF	TGCAGCGTCACGGGACTAGCGGGGAGGGCCTACAATGAGCAGTACTTC
few	-	TRBV10-1	TRBJ1-2	CASSEPRDIAYGYTF	TGCGCCAGCAGTGAGCCCCGGGACATCGCCTATGGCTACACCTTC
few	TRBD2	TRBV4-2	TRBJ2-7	CASSATLAGTSYEQYF	TGTGCCAGCAGCGCCACCCTAGCGGGTACCTCCTACGAGCAGTACTTC
-	TRBD2	TRBV3-1	TRBJ2-1	CASSQDKRGGRQFF	TGTGCCAGCAGCCAAGATAAACGGGGGGGGCGGCAGTTCTTC
many	TRBD2	TRBV14	TRBJ2-7	CASSEQRGRYYEQYF	TGTGCCAGCAGCGAACAGCGGGGGCGTTACTACGAGCAGTACTTC
once	-	TRBV7-3	TRBJ1-1	CASSLLRMNTEAFF	TGTGCCAGCAGCTTACTCCGGATGAACACTGAAGCTTTCTTT